This T cell receptor (beta chain) was documented in a study of blood T cells in healthy people across ages. The extraction recovered at least 5 micrograms of total RNA per sample. Details on this clonotype: Its target is not known.

V dropped 7 bases and J dropped 3; count of bases not matched to a gene: 18. CDR1 MDHEN and CDR2 SYDVKM come from the germline V gene. The CDR3 is 18 residues long. For the second PCR, which ran for 7 to 11 cycles, a sample-barcoded 5' primer and a J-beta primer mix were used. TCRdb reprocessed the 5' RACE reads via MiXCR and lists one record per CDR3 protein. The repertoire has around 850,000 distinct CDR3 sequences, about 34% of them found once; the top ten carry 10% to 15%. Points from the study as a whole: A roughly linear age-dependent decrease characterized TCR beta diversity per million T cells.

The V gene is TRBV28, the J gene TRBJ2-7; the match to TRBD1 covers 10 bases. Sequencing was carried out using blood. This receptor was identified in a man between 18 and 35 years old in good health. CDR3 amino acids: CASTTDAWDRGGIYEQYF. CDR3 bases: TGTGCCAGCACCACAGACGCATGGGACAGGGGAGGTATCTACGAGCAGTACTTC.